This T cell receptor beta chain stems from a study of T cell changes during pregnancy in multiple sclerosis. The assay was immunoSEQ multiplex PCR, and TCRdb's table has in-frame clones only and misses some. This table has about 41,000 clones, approximately 91% appearing once. Germline loops: CDR1 GTSNPN, CDR2 SVGIG (reference sequence). CDR3 length: 13 amino acids. The germline V and J ends were trimmed by 4 bases and 7 bases, with 16 bases remaining between them. The chain links TRBV30 to TRBJ1-1; D possibly corresponds to TRBD1 (5 bases). The sequences come from CD8+ T cells from peripheral blood mononuclear cells, collected in the third trimester of pregnancy. The clonotype comes from a female donor with multiple sclerosis, enrolled in a pregnancy study. This CDR3 is CAWTTTGGHEAFF. The CDR3 DNA sequence: TGTGCCTGGACTACCACAGGCGGACATGAAGCTTTCTTT.